This T cell receptor (beta chain) was captured by sequencing in a study of CD8 T cells in Susac syndrome. CD8+ and CD4+ T cells taken from blood had their TCR beta sequenced. When the RNA was reverse transcribed, random hexamers were used with an input of roughly 0.5 to 1 ug. TCRdb independently ran MiXCR on the immunoSEQ multiplex PCR reads; one entry per CDR3 protein. This sample has around 220,000 distinct CDR3 sequences, with about 94% found just once. This TCR was recovered from a human donor with multiple sclerosis. Source material: CD8+ T cells from PBMCs.

The chain's CDR3 is CASSVGDSLSGTGELFF. Here the CDR3 DNA reads TGTGCCAGCAGCGTAGGGGACTCACTGAGTGGCACCGGGGAGCTGTTTTTT. The rearrangement links TRBV9 to TRBJ2-2, with D tentatively TRBD2 (6 bases). V was shortened by 0 bases and J by 4 bases, with 16 bases between the two germline ends. Germline V gene sequence: CDR1 SGDLS, CDR2 YYNGEE. The length of the CDR3 is 17 residues.